The subject of this entry is one T cell receptor (beta chain). Its target is not known. The data stem from a study of cytotoxic CD8 clonotypes in ibrutinib-treated CLL. Study observations and caveats: Few clonotypes were public, and these shrank or held steady under treatment.

This CDR3 spans 14 amino acids. Germline CDR1 and CDR2: MDHEN and SYDVKM. V lost 2 bases, J lost 6 bases, and 4 bases stayed unmatched. The sequencing depth, 1 in 200,000 to 1 in 1 million T cells, was the target. The method was immunoSEQ multiplex PCR; TCRdb's version includes in-frame clones alone and lacks a portion of them. This repertoire shows approximately 32,000 clones, 60% to 80% found once; its top ten account for 25% to 35%. The input for sequencing was PBMCs, taken before ibrutinib treatment. The V and J genes are TRBV28 and TRBJ2-7; TRBD1 aligns across 10 bases. The source is a human donor with chronic lymphocytic leukemia. Here the CDR3 DNA reads TGTGCCAGCAGTTTACACGGGACAGGGGTCGAGCAGTACTTC. Protein: CASSLHGTGVEQYF.